Included here is one T cell receptor (beta chain) sequence, with context. The data were taken from a study of brain T cells in children with intractable seizures. The sequenced cases were selected for having the highest brain T cell transcript signatures. CDR3 size: 14 residues. V was clipped by 7 bases and J by 2 bases, with 14 bases between them. Germline V gives CDR1 MNHNY, CDR2 SVGAGI (reference sequence). TCRdb's copy holds only in-frame clones and misses some; the assay was immunoSEQ multiplex PCR. The sample holds several thousand clones, over 65% seen once. This chain connects TRBV6-6 to TRBJ2-5; D is perhaps TRBD2 (5 bases). This clonotype originated in a boy in the first two years of life with tuberous sclerosis and intractable seizures. Sample: resected brain tissue, taken at surgery. The CDR3 loop reads CASTKSRGQETQYF. The DNA for the CDR3 is TGTGCCAGCACCAAGTCTCGGGGACAAGAGACCCAGTACTTC.